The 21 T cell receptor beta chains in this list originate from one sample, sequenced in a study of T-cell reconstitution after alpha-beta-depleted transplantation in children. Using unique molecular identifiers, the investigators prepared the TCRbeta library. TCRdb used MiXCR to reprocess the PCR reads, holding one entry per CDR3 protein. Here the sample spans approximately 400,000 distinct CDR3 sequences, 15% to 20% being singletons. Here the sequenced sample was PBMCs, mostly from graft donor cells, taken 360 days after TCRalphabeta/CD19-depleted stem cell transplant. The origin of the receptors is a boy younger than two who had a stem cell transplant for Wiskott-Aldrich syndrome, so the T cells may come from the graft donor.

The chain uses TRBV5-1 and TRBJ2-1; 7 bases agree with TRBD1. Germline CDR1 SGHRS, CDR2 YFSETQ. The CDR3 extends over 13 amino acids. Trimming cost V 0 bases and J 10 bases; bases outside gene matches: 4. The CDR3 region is CASSLAGTAEQFF. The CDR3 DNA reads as TGCGCCAGCAGCTTGGCCGGGACAGCCGAGCAGTTCTTC.

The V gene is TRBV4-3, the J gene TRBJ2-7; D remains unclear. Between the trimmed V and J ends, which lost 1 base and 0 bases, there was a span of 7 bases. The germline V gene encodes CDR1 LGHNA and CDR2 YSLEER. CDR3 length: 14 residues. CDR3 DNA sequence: TGCGCCAGCAGCCAAGCACTAACCTCCTACGAGCAGTACTTC. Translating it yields CASSQALTSYEQYF.

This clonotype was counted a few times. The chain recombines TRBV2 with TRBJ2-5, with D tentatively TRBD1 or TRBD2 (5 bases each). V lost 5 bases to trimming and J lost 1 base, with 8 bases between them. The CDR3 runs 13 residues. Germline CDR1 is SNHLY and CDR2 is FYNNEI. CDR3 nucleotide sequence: TGTGCCAGCAGTCGGGACGGCCAAGAGACCCAGTACTTC. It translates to CASSRDGQETQYF. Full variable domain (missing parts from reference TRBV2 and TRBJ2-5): EPEVTQTPSHQVTQMGQEVILRCVPISNHLYFYWYRQILGQKVEFLVSFYNNEISEKSEIFDDQFSVERPDGSNFTLKIRSTKLEDSAMYFCASSRDGQETQYFGPGTRLLVL.

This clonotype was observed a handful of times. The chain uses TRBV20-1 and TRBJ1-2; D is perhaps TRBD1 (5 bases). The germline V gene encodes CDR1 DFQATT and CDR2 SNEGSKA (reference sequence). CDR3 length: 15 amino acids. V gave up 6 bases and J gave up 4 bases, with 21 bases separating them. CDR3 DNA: TGCAGTGCCCGCCCTGGGACCGCACCTACCTATGGCTACACCTTC. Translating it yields CSARPGTAPTYGYTF.

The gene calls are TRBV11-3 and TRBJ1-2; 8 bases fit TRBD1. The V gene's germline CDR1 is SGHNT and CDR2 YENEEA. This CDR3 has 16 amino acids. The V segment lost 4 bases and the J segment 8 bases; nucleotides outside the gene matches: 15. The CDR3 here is CASSSHHVTGEGGYTF. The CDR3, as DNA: TGTGCCAGCAGCTCCCACCACGTGACAGGGGAGGGAGGCTACACCTTC.

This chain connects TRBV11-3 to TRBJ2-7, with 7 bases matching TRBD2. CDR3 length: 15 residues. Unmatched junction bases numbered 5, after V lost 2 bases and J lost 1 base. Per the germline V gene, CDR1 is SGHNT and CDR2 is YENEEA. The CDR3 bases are TGTGCCAGCAGCTTAAAGCGGGACGGATCCTACGAGCAGTACTTC. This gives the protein CASSLKRDGSYEQYF.

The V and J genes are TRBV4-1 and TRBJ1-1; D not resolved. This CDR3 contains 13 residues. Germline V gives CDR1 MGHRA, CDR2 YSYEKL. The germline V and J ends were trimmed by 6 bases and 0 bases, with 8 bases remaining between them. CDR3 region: CASRRHLNTEAFF. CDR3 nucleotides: TGCGCCAGCAGGCGGCATTTGAACACTGAAGCTTTCTTT.

The CDR3 nucleotides are TGCGCCAGCAGCCAAGGGAGGGGACTAGCAGGTAATGAGCAGTTCTTC. Translation: CASSQGRGLAGNEQFF. This chain connects TRBV4-3 to TRBJ2-1, with 9 bases lining up with TRBD2. The CDR3 sequence is 16 residues long. The V gene's germline CDR1 is LGHNA and CDR2 YSLEER. V shed 1 base and J 7 bases; nucleotides not matched to a gene: 8.

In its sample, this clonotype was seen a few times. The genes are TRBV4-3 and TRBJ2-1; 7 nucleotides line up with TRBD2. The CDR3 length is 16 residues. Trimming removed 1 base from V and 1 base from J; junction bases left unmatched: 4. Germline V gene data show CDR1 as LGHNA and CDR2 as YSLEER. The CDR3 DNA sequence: TGCGCCAGCAGCCAAGGGCTAGCGGCATCCTACAATGAGCAGTTCTTC. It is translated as CASSQGLAASYNEQFF.

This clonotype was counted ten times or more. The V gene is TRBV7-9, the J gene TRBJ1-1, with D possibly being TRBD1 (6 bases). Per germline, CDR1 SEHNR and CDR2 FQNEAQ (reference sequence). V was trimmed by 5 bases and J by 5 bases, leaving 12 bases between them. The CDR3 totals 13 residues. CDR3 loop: CASSRQGRTEAFF. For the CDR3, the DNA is TGTGCCAGCAGCCGCCAGGGGCGGACTGAAGCTTTCTTT. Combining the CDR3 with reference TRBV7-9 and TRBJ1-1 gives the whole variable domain DTGVSQNPRHKITKRGQNVTFRCDPISEHNRLYWYRQTLGQGPEFLTYFQNEAQLEKSRLLSDRFSAERPKGSFSTLEIQRTEQGDSAMYLCASSRQGRTEAFFGQGTRLTVV.

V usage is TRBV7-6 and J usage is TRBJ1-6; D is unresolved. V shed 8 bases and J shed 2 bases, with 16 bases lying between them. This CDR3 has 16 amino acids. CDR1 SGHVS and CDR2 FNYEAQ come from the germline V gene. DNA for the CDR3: TGTGCCAGCTCTCGGGCGGGTGGTGCCTATAATTCACCCCTCCACTTT. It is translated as CASSRAGGAYNSPLHF.

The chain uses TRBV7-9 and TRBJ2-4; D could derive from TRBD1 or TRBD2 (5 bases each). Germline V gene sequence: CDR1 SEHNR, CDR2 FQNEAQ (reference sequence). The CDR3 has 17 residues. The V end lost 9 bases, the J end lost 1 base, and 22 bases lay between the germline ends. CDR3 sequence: CASSDGTVKVAKNIQYF. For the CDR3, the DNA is TGTGCCAGTTCGGATGGGACGGTGAAAGTCGCCAAAAACATTCAGTACTTC.

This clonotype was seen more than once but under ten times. CDR3 residues: CATSRSYNEQFF. The CDR3 DNA is TGTGCCACCAGCAGGTCTTACAATGAGCAGTTCTTC. This chain joins TRBV15 and TRBJ2-1, with D unresolved. The CDR3 has 12 residues. Germline V CDR1 and CDR2: LNHNV, YYDKDF (reference sequence). Trimming cost V 3 bases and J 4 bases, with 4 bases left between them.

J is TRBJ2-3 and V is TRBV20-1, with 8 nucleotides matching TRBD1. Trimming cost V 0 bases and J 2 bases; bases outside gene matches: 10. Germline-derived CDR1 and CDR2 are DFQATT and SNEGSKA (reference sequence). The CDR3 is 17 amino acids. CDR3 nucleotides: TGCAGTGCTAGAGATCCGTGGACAGGGATTACCACAGATACGCAGTATTTT. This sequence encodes CSARDPWTGITTDTQYF.

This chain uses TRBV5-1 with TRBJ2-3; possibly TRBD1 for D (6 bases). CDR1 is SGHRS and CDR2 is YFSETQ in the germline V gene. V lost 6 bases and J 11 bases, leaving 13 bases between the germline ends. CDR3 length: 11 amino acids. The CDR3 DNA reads TGCGCCAGCAATGCTAGGGACAAGCAGTATTTT. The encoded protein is CASNARDKQYF.

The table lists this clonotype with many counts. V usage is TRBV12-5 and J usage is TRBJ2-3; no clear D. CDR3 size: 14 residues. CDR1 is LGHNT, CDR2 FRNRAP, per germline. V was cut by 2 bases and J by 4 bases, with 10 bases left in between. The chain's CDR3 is CASGLSLVADTQYF. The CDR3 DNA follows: TGTGCTAGTGGTTTGAGTCTAGTCGCAGATACGCAGTATTTT.

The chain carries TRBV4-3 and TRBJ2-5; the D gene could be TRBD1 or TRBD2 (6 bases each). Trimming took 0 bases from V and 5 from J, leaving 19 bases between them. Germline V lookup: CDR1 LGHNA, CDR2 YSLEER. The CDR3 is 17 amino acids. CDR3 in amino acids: CASSQEASGAGWETQYF. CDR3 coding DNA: TGCGCCAGCAGCCAAGAGGCATCGGGGGCTGGTTGGGAGACCCAGTACTTC.

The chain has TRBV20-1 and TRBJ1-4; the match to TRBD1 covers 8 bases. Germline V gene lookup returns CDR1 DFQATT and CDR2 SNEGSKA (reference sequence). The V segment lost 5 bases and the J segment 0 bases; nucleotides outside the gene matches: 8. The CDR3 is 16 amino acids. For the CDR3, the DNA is TGCAGTGCTTTCTCAGGGGGCGCCCCAACTAATGAAAAACTGTTTTTT. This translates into CSAFSGGAPTNEKLFF.

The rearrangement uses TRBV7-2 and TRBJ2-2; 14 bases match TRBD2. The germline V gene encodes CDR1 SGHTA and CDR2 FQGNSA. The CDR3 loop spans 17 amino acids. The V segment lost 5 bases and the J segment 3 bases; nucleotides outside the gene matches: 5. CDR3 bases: TGTGCCAGCAGCAAAGGGACTAGCGGGAGTTACACCGGGGAGCTGTTTTTT. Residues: CASSKGTSGSYTGELFF.

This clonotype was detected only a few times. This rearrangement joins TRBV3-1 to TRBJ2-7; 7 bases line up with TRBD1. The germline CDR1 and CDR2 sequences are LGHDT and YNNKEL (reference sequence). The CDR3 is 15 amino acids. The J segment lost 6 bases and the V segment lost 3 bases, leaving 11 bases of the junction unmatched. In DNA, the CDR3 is TGTGCCAGCAGCCAGACCGGGACAGCACCTTTCGAGCAGTACTTC. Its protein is CASSQTGTAPFEQYF.

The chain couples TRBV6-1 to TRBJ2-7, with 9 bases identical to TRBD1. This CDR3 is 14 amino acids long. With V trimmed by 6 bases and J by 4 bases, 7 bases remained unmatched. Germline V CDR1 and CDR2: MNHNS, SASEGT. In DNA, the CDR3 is TGTGCCAGCAGACGTGGACAGGGGAATTACGAGCAGTACTTC. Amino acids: CASRRGQGNYEQYF.